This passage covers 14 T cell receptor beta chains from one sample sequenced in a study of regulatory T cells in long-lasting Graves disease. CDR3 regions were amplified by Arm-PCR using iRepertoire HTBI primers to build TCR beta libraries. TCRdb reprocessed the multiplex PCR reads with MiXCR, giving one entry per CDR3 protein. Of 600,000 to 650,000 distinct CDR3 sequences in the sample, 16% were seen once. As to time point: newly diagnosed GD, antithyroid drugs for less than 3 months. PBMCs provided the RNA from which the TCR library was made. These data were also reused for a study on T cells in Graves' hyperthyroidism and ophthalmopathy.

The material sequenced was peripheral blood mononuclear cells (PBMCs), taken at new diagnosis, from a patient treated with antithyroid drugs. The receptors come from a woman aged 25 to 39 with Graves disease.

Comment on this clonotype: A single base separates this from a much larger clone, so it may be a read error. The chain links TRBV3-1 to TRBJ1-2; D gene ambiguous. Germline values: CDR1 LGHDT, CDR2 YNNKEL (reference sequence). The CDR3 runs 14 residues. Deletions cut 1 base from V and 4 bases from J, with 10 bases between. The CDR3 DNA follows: TGTGCCAGCAGCCAAGGTCGGGGTCCCTATGGCTACACCTTC. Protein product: CASSQGRGPYGYTF.

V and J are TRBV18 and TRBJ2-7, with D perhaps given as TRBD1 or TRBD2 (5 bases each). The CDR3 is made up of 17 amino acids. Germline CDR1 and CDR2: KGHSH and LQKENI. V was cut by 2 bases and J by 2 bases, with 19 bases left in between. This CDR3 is CASSPNPGRSTTYEQYF. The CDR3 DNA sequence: TGTGCCAGCTCACCAAATCCGGGACGATCGACTACCTACGAGCAGTACTTC.

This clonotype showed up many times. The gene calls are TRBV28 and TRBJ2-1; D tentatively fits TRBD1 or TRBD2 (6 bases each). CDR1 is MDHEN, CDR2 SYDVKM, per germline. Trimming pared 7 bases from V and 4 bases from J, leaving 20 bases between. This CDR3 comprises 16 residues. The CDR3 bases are TGTGCCAGCACCGGGGCTGACGGGGGCCTTTACAATGAGCAGTTCTTC. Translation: CASTGADGGLYNEQFF.

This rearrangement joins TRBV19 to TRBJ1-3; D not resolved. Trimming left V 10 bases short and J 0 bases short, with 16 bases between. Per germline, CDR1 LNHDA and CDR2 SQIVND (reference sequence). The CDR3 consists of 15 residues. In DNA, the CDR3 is TGTGCCACCCGCCCCCTACGAACCTCTGGAAACACCATATATTTT. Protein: CATRPLRTSGNTIYF.

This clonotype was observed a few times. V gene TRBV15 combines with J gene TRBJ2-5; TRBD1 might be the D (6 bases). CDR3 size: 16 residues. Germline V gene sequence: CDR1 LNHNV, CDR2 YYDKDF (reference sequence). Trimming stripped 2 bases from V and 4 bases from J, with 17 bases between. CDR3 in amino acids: CATSRSAGRGGETQYF. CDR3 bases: TGTGCCACCAGCAGATCCGCCGGCAGGGGTGGAGAGACCCAGTACTTC.

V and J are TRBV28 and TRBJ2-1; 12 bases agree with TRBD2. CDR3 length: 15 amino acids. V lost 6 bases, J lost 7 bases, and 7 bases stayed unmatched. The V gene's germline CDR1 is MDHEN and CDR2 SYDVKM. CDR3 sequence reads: CASRMTSGSANEQFF. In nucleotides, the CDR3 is TGTGCCAGCAGAATGACTAGCGGGAGTGCAAATGAGCAGTTCTTC.

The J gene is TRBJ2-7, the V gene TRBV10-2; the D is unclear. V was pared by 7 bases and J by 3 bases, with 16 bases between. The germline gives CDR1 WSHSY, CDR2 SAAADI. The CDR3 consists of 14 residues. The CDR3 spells CASTIKTNGYEQYF. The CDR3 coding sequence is TGCGCCAGCACTATAAAAACTAATGGCTACGAGCAGTACTTC.

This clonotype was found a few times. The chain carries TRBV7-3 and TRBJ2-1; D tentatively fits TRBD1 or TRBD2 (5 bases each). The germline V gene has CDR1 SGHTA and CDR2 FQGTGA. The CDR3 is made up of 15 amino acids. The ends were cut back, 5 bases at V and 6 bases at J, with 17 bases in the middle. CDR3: CASSPRGERGNEQFF. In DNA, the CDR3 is TGTGCCAGCAGCCCTCGAGGGGAGAGAGGCAATGAGCAGTTCTTC.

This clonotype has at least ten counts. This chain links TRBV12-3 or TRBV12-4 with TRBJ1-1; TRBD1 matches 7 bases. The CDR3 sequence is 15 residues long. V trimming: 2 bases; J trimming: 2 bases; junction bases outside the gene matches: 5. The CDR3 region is CASSLRGQPNTEAFF. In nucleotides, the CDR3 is TGTGCCAGCAGTTTAAGGGGACAGCCCAACACTGAAGCTTTCTTT.

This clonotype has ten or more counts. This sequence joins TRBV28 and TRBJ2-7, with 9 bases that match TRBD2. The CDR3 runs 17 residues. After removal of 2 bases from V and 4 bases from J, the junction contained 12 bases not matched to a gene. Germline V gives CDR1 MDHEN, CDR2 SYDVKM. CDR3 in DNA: TGTGCCAGCAGTTTAGGGGCGGGAGGGCCGAATGAGTACGAGCAGTACTTC. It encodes CASSLGAGGPNEYEQYF. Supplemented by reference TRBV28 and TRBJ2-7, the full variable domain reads DVKVTQSSRYLVKRTGEKVFLECVQDMDHENMFWYRQDPGLGLRLIYFSYDVKMKEKGDIPEGYSVSREKKERFSLILESASTNQTSMYLCASSLGAGGPNEYEQYFGPGTRLTVT.

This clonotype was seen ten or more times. CDR3 DNA sequence: TGCAGTGCTCCTCCCATTTATGGCGAGCAGTACTTC. Its translation: CSAPPIYGEQYF. The rearrangement joins TRBV20-1 to TRBJ2-7; D remains unclear. V lost 5 bases and J lost 6, with 14 bases in between. The CDR3 loop spans 12 amino acids. Germline CDR1 reads DFQATT; CDR2 reads SNEGSKA (reference sequence).

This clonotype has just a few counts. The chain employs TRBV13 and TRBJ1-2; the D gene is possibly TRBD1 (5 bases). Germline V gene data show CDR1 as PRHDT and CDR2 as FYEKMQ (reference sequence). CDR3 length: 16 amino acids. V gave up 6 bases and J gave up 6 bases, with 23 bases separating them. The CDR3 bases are TGTGCCAGCAGTACACACTTCACAACAGGACCGAATGGCTACACCTTC. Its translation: CASSTHFTTGPNGYTF.

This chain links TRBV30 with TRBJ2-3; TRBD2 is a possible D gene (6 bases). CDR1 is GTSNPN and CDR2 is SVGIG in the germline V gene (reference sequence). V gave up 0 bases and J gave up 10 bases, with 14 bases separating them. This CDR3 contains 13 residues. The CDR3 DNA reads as TGTGCCTGGAGTGTACGAAAGACTAGACCGCAGTATTTT. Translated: CAWSVRKTRPQYF. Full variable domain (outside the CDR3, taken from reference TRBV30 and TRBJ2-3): SQTIHQWPATLVQPVGSPLSLECTVEGTSNPNLYWYRQAAGRGLQLLFYSVGIGQISSEVPQNLSASRPQDRQFILSSKKLLLSDSGFYLCAWSVRKTRPQYFGPGTRLTVL.

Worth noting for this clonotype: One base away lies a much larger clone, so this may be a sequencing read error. In DNA form, the CDR3 reads TGTGCCAGCACACCCGCGACACAGGGTGGAAGCTATGGCTACACCTTC. It codes for CASTPATQGGSYGYTF. V and J are TRBV6-2 or TRBV6-3 and TRBJ1-2, with a tentative D call TRBD1 (6 bases). The germline V gene has CDR1 MNHEY and CDR2 SVGEGT. The CDR3 length is 16 residues. The germline V and J ends were trimmed by 7 bases and 4 bases, with 22 bases remaining between them.